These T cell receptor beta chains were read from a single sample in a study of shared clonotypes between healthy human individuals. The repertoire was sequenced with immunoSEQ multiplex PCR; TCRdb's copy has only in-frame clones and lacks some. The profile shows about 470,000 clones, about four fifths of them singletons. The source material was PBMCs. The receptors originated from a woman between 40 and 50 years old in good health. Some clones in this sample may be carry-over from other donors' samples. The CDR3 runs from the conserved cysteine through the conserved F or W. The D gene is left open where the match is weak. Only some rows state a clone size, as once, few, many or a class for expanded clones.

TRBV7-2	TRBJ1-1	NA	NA	CASKPPEGSEAFF	TGTGCCAGCAAGCCGCCCGAGGGGTCTGAAGCTTTCTTT
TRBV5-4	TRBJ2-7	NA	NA	CASSLDSEQYF	TGTGCCAGCAGCTTGGACTCCGAGCAGTACTTC
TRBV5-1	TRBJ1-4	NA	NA	CASSLAGSNEKLFF	TGCGCCAGCAGCTTGGCGGGTTCTAATGAAAAACTGTTTTTT
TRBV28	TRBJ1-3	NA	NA	CASSGAAFSGNTIYF	TGTGCCAGCAGCGGAGCAGCGTTTTCTGGAAACACCATATATTTT
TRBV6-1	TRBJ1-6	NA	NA	CASSEARGDYNSPLHF	TGTGCCAGCAGTGAGGCTAGGGGCGATTATAATTCACCCCTCCACTTT
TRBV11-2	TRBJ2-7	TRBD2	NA	CASSIPGRVYEQYF	TGTGCCAGCAGCATCCCCGGGAGGGTCTACGAGCAGTACTTC
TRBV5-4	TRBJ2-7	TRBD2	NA	CASSRRGGDVEQYF	TGTGCCAGCAGCCGCCGGGGAGGGGATGTAGAGCAGTACTTC
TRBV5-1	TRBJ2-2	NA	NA	CASSLDGATNTGELFF	TGCGCCAGCAGCTTGGATGGGGCGACGAACACCGGGGAGCTGTTTTTT
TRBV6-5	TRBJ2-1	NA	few	CASSYSRGDNEQFF	TGTGCCAGCAGTTACTCACGGGGAGACAATGAGCAGTTCTTC
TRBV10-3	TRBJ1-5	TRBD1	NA	CAISGQGREQPQHF	TGTGCCATCAGTGGACAGGGAAGAGAACAGCCCCAGCATTTT
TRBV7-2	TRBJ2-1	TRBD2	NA	CASSQRAAGGLEQFF	TGTGCCAGCAGCCAACGGGCAGCGGGAGGGCTTGAGCAGTTCTTC
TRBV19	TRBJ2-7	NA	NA	CASSVTDPGRREQYF	TGTGCCAGTAGCGTTACAGACCCCGGCCGCCGCGAGCAGTACTTC
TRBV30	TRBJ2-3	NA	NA	CAWSWRNTDTQYF	TGTGCCTGGAGTTGGCGGAACACAGATACGCAGTATTTT
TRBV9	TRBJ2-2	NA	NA	CASSATVGSRNTGELFF	TGTGCCAGCAGCGCCACTGTAGGTTCTAGGAACACCGGGGAGCTGTTTTTT
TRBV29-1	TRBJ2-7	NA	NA	CSVARDVGEQYF	TGCAGCGTTGCCCGGGACGTGGGAGAGCAGTACTTC
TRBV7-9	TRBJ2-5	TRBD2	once	CASSFGLGQETQYF	TGTGCCAGCAGCTTCGGACTAGGCCAAGAGACCCAGTACTTC
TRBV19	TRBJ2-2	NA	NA	CASKIEGSGELFF	TGTGCCAGTAAAATCGAGGGGTCCGGGGAGCTGTTTTTT
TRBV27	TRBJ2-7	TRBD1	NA	CASSPTGPLPYEQYF	TGTGCCAGCAGCCCGACAGGGCCCCTGCCCTACGAGCAGTACTTC
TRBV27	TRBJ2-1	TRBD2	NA	CASSLLSSGSGDEQFF	TGTGCCAGCAGTTTATTAAGTAGCGGGAGTGGCGATGAGCAGTTCTTC
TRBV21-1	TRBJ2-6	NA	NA	CASSREFPPLSGANVLTF	TGTGCCAGCAGCAGGGAGTTTCCCCCTCTCTCTGGGGCCAACGTCCTGACTTTC
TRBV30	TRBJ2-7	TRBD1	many	CAWSVETGHYEQYF	TGTGCCTGGAGTGTGGAGACAGGGCATTACGAGCAGTACTTC
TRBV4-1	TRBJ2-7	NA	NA	CASSQVGYEQYF	TGCGCCAGCAGCCAAGTGGGCTACGAGCAGTACTTC
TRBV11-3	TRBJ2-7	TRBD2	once	CASSPSTSDYEQYF	TGTGCCAGCAGCCCCTCTACTAGCGACTACGAGCAGTACTTC
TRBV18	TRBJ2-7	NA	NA	CASSLPTASYEQYF	TGTGCCAGCTCCCTACCGACAGCCTCCTACGAGCAGTACTTC
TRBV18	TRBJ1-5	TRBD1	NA	CASSPLGTDNQPQHF	TGTGCCAGCTCACCACTGGGGACAGACAATCAGCCCCAGCATTTT
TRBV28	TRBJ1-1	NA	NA	CASSLPRGRGNTEAFF	TGTGCCAGCAGTTTACCGCGGGGTAGGGGGAACACTGAAGCTTTCTTT
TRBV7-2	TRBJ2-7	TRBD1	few	CASSLRTGDGEQYF	TGTGCCAGCAGCCTCAGGACAGGGGACGGCGAGCAGTACTTC
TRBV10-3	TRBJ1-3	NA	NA	CAIRSGTSGNTIYF	TGTGCCATCAGATCAGGTACCTCTGGAAACACCATATATTTT
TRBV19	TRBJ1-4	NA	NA	CASSIQRTGITNEKLFF	TGTGCCAGTAGTATTCAACGAACAGGGATCACTAATGAAAAACTGTTTTTT
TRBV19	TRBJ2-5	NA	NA	CASSITGVETQYF	TGTGCCAGTAGTATCACGGGAGTGGAGACCCAGTACTTC
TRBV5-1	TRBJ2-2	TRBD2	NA	CASSLNSPGLAGGTGELFF	TGCGCCAGCAGCTTGAATTCCCCGGGACTAGCGGGAGGGACCGGGGAGCTGTTTTTT
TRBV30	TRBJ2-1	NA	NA	CAWSRHRTAYNEQFF	TGTGCCTGGAGTCGTCACCGGACAGCATACAATGAGCAGTTCTTC
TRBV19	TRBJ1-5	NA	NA	CASSLTGADQPQHF	TGTGCCAGTAGCCTGACAGGAGCCGATCAGCCCCAGCATTTT
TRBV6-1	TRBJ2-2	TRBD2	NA	CASSGASGTTGELFF	TGTGCCAGCAGTGGGGCTAGCGGGACCACCGGGGAGCTGTTTTTT
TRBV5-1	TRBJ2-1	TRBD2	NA	CASSSLAGGTYNEQFF	TGCGCCAGCAGCTCTTTAGCGGGAGGGACCTACAATGAGCAGTTCTTC
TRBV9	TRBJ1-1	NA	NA	CASSVAEGTEAFF	TGTGCCAGCAGCGTAGCGGAGGGGACTGAAGCTTTCTTT
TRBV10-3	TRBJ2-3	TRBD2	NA	CAISRTSGSTDTQYF	TGTGCCATCAGCCGGACTAGCGGGAGTACAGATACGCAGTATTTT
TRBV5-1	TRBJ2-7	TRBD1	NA	CASSLETGATYEQYF	TGCGCCAGCAGCTTGGAAACAGGGGCTACCTACGAGCAGTACTTC
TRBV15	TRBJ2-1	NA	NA	CATSREGGEQFF	TGTGCCACCAGCAGAGAGGGCGGTGAGCAGTTCTTC
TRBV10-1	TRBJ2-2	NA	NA	CASSRDKNTGELFF	TGCGCCAGCAGCCGGGACAAGAACACCGGGGAGCTGTTTTTT